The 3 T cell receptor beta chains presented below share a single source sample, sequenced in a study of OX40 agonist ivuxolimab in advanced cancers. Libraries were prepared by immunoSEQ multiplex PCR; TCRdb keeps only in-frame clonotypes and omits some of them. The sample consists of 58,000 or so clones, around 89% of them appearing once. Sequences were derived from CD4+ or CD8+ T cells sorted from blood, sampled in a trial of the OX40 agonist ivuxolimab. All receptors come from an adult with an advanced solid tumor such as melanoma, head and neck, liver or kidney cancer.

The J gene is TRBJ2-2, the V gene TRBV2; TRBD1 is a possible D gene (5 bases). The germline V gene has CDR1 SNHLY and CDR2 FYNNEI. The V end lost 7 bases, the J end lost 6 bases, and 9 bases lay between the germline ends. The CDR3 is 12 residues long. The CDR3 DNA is TGTGCCAGCATTTTACAGGCCGGGGAGCTGTTTTTT. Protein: CASILQAGELFF. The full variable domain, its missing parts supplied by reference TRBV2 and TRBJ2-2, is EPEVTQTPSHQVTQMGQEVILRCVPISNHLYFYWYRQILGQKVEFLVSFYNNEISEKSEIFDDQFSVERPDGSNFTLKIRSTKLEDSAMYFCASILQAGELFFGEGSRLTVL.

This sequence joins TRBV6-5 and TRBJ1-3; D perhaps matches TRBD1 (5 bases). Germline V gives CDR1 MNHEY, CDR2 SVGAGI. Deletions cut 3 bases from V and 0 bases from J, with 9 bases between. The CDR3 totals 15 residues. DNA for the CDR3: TGTGCCAGCAGTTATTCAGGGCACTCTGGAAACACCATATATTTT. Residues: CASSYSGHSGNTIYF.

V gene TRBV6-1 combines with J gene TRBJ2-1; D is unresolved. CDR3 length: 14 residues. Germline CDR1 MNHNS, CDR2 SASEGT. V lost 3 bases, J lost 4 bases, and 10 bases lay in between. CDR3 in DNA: TGTGCCAGCAGTGATAACACCCAATACAATGAGCAGTTCTTC. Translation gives CASSDNTQYNEQFF.